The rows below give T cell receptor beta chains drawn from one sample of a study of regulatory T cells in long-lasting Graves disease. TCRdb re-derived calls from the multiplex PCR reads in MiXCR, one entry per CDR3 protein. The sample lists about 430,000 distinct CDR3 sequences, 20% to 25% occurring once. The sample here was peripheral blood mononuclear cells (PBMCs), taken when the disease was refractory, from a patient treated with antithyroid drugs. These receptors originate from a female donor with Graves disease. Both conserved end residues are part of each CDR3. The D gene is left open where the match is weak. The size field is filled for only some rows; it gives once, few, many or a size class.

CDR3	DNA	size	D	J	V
CAWSAGTVDRETQYF	TGTGCCTGGAGTGCCGGGACAGTGGATCGGGAGACCCAGTACTTC	many	TRBD1	TRBJ2-5	TRBV30
CASSRPPYGRDDMNTEAFF	TGTGCCAGCAGCCGCCCCCCGTACGGGCGGGATGACATGAACACTGAAGCTTTCTTT	many	.	TRBJ1-1	TRBV14
CASSPSQGSNQPQHF	TGCGCCAGCAGCCCGTCGCAGGGTAGCAATCAGCCCCAGCATTTT	few	.	TRBJ1-5	TRBV4-1
CASLPGLAGGYEQFF	TGTGCCAGCTTGCCGGGACTAGCGGGAGGTTATGAGCAGTTCTTC	.	TRBD2	TRBJ2-1	TRBV2
CASSEGRPGELFF	TGTGCCAGCAGTGAAGGCCGGCCCGGGGAGCTGTTTTTT	many	.	TRBJ2-2	TRBV2
CASSSPQGVRETQYF	TGTGCCAGCAGCTCACCACAGGGCGTGCGTGAGACCCAGTACTTC	few	.	TRBJ2-5	TRBV7-9
CASSTAGRLRAFF	TGTGCCAGTAGTACCGCAGGGAGACTTCGTGCTTTCTTT	.	.	TRBJ1-1	TRBV19
CSARDSWGSYEQYF	TGCAGCGCACGGGACAGTTGGGGATCCTACGAGCAGTACTTC	few	TRBD1	TRBJ2-7	TRBV29-1
CASTAFRGAFF	TGTGCCAGCACCGCTTTTCGGGGGGCTTTCTTT	many	.	TRBJ1-1	TRBV28
CASRRVGTGVNQPQHF	TGTGCCAGCAGACGTGTTGGGACAGGGGTCAATCAGCCCCAGCATTTT	.	TRBD1	TRBJ1-5	TRBV7-2
CASSQVGSGPYEQYF	TGCGCCAGCAGCCAAGTTGGTTCCGGACCCTACGAGCAGTACTTC	.	.	TRBJ2-7	TRBV4-1
CASSSQAKQAEAFF	TGTGCCAGCAGCAGCCAGGCCAAACAGGCTGAAGCTTTCTTT	.	.	TRBJ1-1	TRBV14
CAISDSPNYGYTF	TGTGCCATCAGCGACAGTCCTAACTATGGCTACACCTTC	many	.	TRBJ1-2	TRBV10-3
CASSFMAARVGLGFDEQFF	TGTGCCAGCAGTTTCATGGCGGCAAGGGTGGGACTAGGTTTCGATGAGCAGTTCTTC	.	TRBD2	TRBJ2-1	TRBV28
CASSLGWGRQPQHF	TGCGCCAGCAGCTTGGGTTGGGGGAGGCAGCCCCAGCATTTT	few	.	TRBJ1-5	TRBV5-1
CASSLMGDGELFF	TGTGCCAGCAGCTTAATGGGTGACGGGGAGCTGTTTTTT	few	.	TRBJ2-2	TRBV7-3
CASSVGLTYEQYF	TGTGCCAGCAGCGTCGGACTAACCTACGAGCAGTACTTC	many	.	TRBJ2-7	TRBV7-2
CASSPHRWEAVLTQYF	TGTGCCAGCAGTCCCCATAGGTGGGAAGCGGTATTGACCCAGTACTTC	many	.	TRBJ2-5	TRBV6-2/TRBV6-3
CASKGNTGELFF	TGTGCCAGCAAGGGGAACACCGGGGAGCTGTTTTTT	many	.	TRBJ2-2	TRBV27
CASSSYRVRDNEQFF	TGTGCCAGCAGCTCTTACAGGGTTAGAGACAATGAGCAGTTCTTC	.	.	TRBJ2-1	TRBV11-2
CATSRDWFRGDNQPQHF	TGTGCCACCAGCAGAGATTGGTTTAGGGGGGACAATCAGCCCCAGCATTTT	many	.	TRBJ1-5	TRBV15
CASRPRTSGSNEQFF	TGTGCCAGCAGGCCCAGGACTAGCGGGAGCAATGAGCAGTTCTTC	.	TRBD2	TRBJ2-1	TRBV28
CSARDRGRTDTQYF	TGCAGTGCTAGAGATCGGGGACGCACAGATACGCAGTATTTT	few	.	TRBJ2-3	TRBV20-1
CASSLSPSLAADEQFF	TGTGCCAGCAGTTTATCCCCCTCTCTAGCCGCCGATGAGCAGTTCTTC	.	.	TRBJ2-1	TRBV27
CASREQGANEKLFF	TGTGCCAGCAGGGAACAGGGGGCGAATGAAAAACTGTTTTTT	once	TRBD1	TRBJ1-4	TRBV28
CASSADRGYQPQHF	TGTGCCAGCAGCGCGGACAGGGGGTACCAGCCCCAGCATTTT	many	TRBD1	TRBJ1-5	TRBV2
CAWSAGSLNTEAFF	TGTGCCTGGAGTGCGGGCAGCTTAAACACTGAAGCTTTCTTT	many	.	TRBJ1-1	TRBV30